This passage covers 2 T cell receptor beta chains from one sample sequenced in a study of technical replicates of blood from a handful of donors. Assay: immunoSEQ multiplex PCR; the TCRdb copy retains only in-frame clones and omits some. This table has around 80,000 clones, approximately 90% appearing once. The sequenced sample consisted of T cells isolated from PBMCs. Receptors originate from a human donor in good health.

This chain uses TRBV25-1 with TRBJ1-6; TRBD1 might be the D (6 bases). The CDR3 extends over 16 amino acids. With 3 bases removed from V and 6 bases from J, the gap between germline ends came to 15 bases. Looked up from germline, CDR1 is MGHDK and CDR2 is SYGVNS. CDR3 sequence reads: CASSEPRGYSNSPLHF. CDR3 coding DNA: TGTGCCAGCAGTGAGCCCAGGGGTTATAGTAATTCACCCCTCCACTTT. Using reference TRBV25-1 and TRBJ1-6 for the parts outside the CDR3, the full variable domain is EADIYQTPRYLVIGTGKKITLECSQTMGHDKMYWYQQDPGMELHLIHYSYGVNSTEKGDLSSESTVSRIRTEHFPLTLESARPSHTSQYLCASSEPRGYSNSPLHFGNGTRLTVT.

V is TRBV5-6 and J is TRBJ1-1, with 12 bases identical to TRBD1. Germline CDR1 is SGHDT and CDR2 is YYEEEE. The CDR3 is 14 residues long. Unmatched junction bases numbered 6, after V lost 2 bases and J lost 10 bases. CDR3 DNA sequence: TGTGCCAGCAGCTTCGGGACAGGGGGCAGGGCAGCTTTCTTT. Translated, it gives CASSFGTGGRAAFF.